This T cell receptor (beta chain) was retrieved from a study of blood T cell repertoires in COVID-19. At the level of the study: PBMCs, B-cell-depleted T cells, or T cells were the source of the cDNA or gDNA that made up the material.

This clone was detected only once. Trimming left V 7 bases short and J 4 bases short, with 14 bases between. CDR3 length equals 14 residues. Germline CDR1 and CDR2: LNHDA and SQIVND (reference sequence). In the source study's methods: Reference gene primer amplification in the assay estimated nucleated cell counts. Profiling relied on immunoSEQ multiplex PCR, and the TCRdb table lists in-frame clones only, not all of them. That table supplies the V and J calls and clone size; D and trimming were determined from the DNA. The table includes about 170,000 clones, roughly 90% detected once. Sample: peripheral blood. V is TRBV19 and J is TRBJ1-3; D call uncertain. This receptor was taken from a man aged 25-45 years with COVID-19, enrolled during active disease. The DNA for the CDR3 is TGTGCCAGTATCCCGACGGCGGCGGGAAACACCATATATTTT. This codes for CASIPTAAGNTIYF. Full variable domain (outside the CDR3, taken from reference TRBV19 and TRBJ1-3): DGGITQSPKYLFRKEGQNVTLSCEQNLNHDAMYWYRQDPGQGLRLIYYSQIVNDFQKGDIAEGYSVSREKKESFPLTVTSAQKNPTAFYLCASIPTAAGNTIYFGEGSWLTVV.